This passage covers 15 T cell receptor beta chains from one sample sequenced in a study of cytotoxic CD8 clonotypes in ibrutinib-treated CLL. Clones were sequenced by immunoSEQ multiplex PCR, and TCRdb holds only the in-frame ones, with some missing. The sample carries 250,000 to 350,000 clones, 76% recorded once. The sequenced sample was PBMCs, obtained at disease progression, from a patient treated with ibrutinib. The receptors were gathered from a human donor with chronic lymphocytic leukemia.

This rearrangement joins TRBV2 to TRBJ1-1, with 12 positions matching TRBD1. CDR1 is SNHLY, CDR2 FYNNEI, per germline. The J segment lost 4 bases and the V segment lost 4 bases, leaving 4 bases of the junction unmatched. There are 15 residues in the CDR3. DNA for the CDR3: TGTGCCAGCAGTGGCCGGGACAGGGGGCTCACTGAAGCTTTCTTT. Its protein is CASSGRDRGLTEAFF. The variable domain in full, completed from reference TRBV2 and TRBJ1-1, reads EPEVTQTPSHQVTQMGQEVILRCVPISNHLYFYWYRQILGQKVEFLVSFYNNEISEKSEIFDDQFSVERPDGSNFTLKIRSTKLEDSAMYFCASSGRDRGLTEAFFGQGTRLTVV.

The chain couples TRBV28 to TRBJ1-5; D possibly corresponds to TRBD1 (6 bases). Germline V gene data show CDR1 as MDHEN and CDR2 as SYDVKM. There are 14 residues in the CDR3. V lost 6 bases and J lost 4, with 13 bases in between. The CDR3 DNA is TGTGCCAGCAGACTCAGGGGAGGAAATCAGCCCCAGCATTTT. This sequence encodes CASRLRGGNQPQHF.

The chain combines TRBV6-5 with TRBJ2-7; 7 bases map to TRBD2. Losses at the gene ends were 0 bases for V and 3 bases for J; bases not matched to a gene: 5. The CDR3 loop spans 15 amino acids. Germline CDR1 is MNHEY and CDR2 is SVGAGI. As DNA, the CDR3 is TGTGCCAGCAGTTACTCGAGGCGGGAGTTCTACGAGCAGTACTTC. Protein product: CASSYSRREFYEQYF.

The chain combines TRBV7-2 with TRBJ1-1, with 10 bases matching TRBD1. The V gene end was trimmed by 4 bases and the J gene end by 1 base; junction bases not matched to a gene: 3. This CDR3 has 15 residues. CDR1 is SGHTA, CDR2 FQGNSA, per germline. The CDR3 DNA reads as TGTGCCAGCAGCTGGGGGGACAGGGGGAACACTGAAGCTTTCTTT. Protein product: CASSWGDRGNTEAFF.

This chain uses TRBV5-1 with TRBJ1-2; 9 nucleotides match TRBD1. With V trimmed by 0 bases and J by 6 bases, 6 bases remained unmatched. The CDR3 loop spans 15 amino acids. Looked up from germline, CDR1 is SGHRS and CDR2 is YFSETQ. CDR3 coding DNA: TGCGCCAGCAGCTTGGAGGACAGGGGATTGGATGGCTACACCTTC. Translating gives CASSLEDRGLDGYTF.

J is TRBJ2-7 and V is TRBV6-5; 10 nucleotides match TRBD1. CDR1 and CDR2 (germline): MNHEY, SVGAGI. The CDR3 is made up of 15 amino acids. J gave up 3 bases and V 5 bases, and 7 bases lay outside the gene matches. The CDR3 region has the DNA TGTGCCAGCAGTCCACCGGGACAGGGGAGCTACGAGCAGTACTTC. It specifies CASSPPGQGSYEQYF.

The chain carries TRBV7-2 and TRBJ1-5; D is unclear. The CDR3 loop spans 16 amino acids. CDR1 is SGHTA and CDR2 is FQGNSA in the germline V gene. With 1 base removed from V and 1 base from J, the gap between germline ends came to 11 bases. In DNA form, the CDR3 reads TGTGCCAGCAGCTTAGTGGGTCCACCCAGCAATCAGCCCCAGCATTTT. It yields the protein CASSLVGPPSNQPQHF.

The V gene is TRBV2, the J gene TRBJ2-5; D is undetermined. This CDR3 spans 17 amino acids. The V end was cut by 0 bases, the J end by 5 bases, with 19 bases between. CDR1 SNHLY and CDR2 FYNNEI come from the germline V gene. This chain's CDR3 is CASSEALKGPARETQYF. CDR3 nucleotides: TGTGCCAGCAGTGAAGCGCTTAAGGGCCCAGCACGGGAGACCCAGTACTTC.

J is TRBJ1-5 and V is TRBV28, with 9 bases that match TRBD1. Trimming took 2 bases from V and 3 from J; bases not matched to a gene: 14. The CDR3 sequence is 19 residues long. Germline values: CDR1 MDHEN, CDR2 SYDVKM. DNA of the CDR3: TGTGCCAGCAGTTTAGCTCTTACTGCCGGGACAGGGAACAATCAGCCCCAGCATTTT. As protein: CASSLALTAGTGNNQPQHF.

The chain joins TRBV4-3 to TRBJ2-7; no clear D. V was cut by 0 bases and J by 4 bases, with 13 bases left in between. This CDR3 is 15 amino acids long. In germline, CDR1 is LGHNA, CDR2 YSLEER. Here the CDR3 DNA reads TGCGCCAGCAGCCAAGATCTCAGCACGCTATACGAGCAGTACTTC. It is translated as CASSQDLSTLYEQYF.

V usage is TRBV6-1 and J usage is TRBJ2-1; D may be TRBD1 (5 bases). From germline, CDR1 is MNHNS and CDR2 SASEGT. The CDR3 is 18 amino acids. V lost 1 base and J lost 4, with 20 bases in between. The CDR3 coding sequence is TGTGCCAGCAGTGAAGGAGGTCAGTCAGGGAAGATATACAATGAGCAGTTCTTC. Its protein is CASSEGGQSGKIYNEQFF.

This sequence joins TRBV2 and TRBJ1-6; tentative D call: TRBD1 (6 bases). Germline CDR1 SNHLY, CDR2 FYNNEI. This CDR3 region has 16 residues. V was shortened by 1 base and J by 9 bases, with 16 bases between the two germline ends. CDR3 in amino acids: CASSEGQGSWTSPLHF. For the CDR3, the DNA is TGTGCCAGCAGTGAAGGGCAGGGGAGTTGGACTTCACCCCTCCACTTT.

CDR3: CASSPTGPGLPNTQYF. CDR3 DNA sequence: TGTGCCAGCTCACCCACAGGCCCCGGATTGCCCAATACGCAGTATTTT. This rearrangement joins TRBV18 to TRBJ2-3; perhaps TRBD1 as D (5 bases). V lost 3 bases and J 7 bases, leaving 20 bases between the germline ends. The germline V gene has CDR1 KGHSH and CDR2 LQKENI. This CDR3 is 16 amino acids long.

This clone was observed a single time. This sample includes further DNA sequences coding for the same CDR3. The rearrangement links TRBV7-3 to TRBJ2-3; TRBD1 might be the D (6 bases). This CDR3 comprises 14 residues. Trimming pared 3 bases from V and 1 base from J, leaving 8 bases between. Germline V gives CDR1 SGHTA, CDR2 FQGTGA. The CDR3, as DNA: TGTGCCAGCAGCTTCTCAGGGGGCACAGATACGCAGTATTTT. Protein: CASSFSGGTDTQYF.

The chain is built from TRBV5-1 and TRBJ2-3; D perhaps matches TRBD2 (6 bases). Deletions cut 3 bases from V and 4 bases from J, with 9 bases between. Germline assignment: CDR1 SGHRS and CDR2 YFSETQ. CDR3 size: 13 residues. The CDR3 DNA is TGCGCCAGCAGCTCGGAGGGCGCAGATACGCAGTATTTT. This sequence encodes CASSSEGADTQYF.